This paragraph reports one T cell receptor beta chain. The sample is drawn from a study of shared clonotypes between healthy human individuals. The naive CD8 fraction comprised CD45RO-negative cells positively selected for CCR7 and excluded terminally differentiated effector memory CD45RA+ cells. The CDR3 covers 14 residues. Between the trimmed V and J ends, which lost 8 bases and 2 bases, there was a span of 15 bases. Per the germline V gene, CDR1 is MNHEY and CDR2 is SVGAGI. Assay used: immunoSEQ multiplex PCR; TCRdb lists only in-frame clones, some missing. Among about 700,000 clones listed, 92% were seen once.

The receptor was derived from a man between 25 and 39 years old in good health. The sequencing sample was made of naive CD8+ T cells sorted from blood. This chain connects TRBV6-5 to TRBJ2-5; D possibly uses TRBD1 or TRBD2 (7 bases each). The CDR3 reads CASSGGAFQETQYF. The CDR3 bases are TGTGCCAGCTCAGGGGGGGCCTTTCAAGAGACCCAGTACTTC.